This section outlines one T cell receptor beta chain sequence together with its context. V lost 3 bases and J 1 base, leaving 18 bases between the germline ends. The CDR3 contains 17 residues. Germline lookup yields CDR1 KGHSH and CDR2 LQKENI. These data originate in a study of T cells after yellow fever vaccination. At the level of the study: Where fractions had low cell numbers, libraries were prepared from them with the SMART-Seq v4 Ultra Low Input RNA kit.

Universal primer sites and UMIs were introduced during 5'RACE template-switching synthesis of TCR cDNA. TCRdb re-called the 5' RACE reads with MiXCR, one entry per CDR3 protein. The sample shows under 400,000 distinct CDR3 sequences, 12% of them seen only once. Here the sequenced sample was CD4+ T cells sorted from PBMCs, taken 15 days after the yellow fever booster vaccination. The chain is built from TRBV18 and TRBJ1-1; weak D call: TRBD1 (5 bases). This receptor was obtained from a man aged 18 to 29 who received the YFV17D yellow fever vaccine. CDR3 amino acids: CASSPGRGAGTNTEAFF. In DNA, the CDR3 is TGTGCCAGCTCACCGGGTAGAGGGGCTGGGACGAACACTGAAGCTTTCTTT.